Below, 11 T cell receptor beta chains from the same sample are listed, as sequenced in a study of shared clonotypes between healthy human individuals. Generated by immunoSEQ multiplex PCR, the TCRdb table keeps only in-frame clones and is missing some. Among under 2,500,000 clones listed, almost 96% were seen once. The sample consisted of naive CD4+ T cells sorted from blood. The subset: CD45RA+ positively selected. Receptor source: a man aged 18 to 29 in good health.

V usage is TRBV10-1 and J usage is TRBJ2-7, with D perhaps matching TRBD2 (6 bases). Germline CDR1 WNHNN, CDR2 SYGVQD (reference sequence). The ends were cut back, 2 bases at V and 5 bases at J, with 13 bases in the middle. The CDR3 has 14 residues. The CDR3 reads CASSEGLGGNEQYF. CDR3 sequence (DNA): TGCGCCAGCAGTGAGGGCCTCGGGGGAAACGAGCAGTACTTC.

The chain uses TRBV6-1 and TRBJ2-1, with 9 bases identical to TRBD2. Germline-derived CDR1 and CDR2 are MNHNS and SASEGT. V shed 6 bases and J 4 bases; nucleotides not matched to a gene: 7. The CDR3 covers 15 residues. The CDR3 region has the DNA TGTGCCAGCAGCCTAGCGGGGACGCAGTACAATGAGCAGTTCTTC. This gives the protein CASSLAGTQYNEQFF.

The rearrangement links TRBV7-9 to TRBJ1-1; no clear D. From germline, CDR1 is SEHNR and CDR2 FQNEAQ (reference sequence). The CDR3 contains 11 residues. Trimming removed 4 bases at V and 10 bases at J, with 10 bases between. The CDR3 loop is CASSSGLAAFF. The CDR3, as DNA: TGTGCCAGCAGCTCCGGTTTGGCAGCTTTCTTT.

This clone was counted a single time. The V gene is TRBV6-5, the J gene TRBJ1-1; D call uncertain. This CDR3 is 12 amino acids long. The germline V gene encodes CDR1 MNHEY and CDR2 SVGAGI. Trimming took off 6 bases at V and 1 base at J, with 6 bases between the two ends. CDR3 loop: CASRDGNTEAFF. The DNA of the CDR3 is TGTGCCAGCAGGGACGGGAACACTGAAGCTTTCTTT.

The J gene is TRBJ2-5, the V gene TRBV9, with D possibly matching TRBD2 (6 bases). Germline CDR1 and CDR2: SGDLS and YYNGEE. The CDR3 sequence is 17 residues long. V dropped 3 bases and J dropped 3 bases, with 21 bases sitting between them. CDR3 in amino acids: CASSAGGARDQKETQYF. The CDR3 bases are TGTGCCAGCAGCGCCGGAGGGGCGAGGGACCAGAAAGAGACCCAGTACTTC. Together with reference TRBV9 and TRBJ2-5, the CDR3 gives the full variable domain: DSGVTQTPKHLITATGQRVTLRCSPRSGDLSVYWYQQSLDQGLQFLIQYYNGEERAKGNILERFSAQQFPDLHSELNLSSLELGDSALYFCASSAGGARDQKETQYFGPGTRLLVL.

This chain's CDR3 is CASRAPDLISGETQYF. As DNA, the CDR3 is TGTGCCAGTAGAGCCCCCGACTTGATAAGCGGAGAGACCCAGTACTTC. The chain is built from TRBV19 and TRBJ2-5, with a tentative D call TRBD2 (5 bases). V gave up 6 bases and J gave up 4 bases, with 21 bases separating them. Per germline, CDR1 LNHDA and CDR2 SQIVND (reference sequence). CDR3 length: 16 residues.

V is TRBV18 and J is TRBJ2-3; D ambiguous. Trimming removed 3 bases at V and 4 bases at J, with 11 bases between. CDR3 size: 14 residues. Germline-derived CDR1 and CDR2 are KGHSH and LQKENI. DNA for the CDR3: TGTGCCAGCTCACCTGGTACCCCTTCAGATACGCAGTATTTT. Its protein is CASSPGTPSDTQYF.

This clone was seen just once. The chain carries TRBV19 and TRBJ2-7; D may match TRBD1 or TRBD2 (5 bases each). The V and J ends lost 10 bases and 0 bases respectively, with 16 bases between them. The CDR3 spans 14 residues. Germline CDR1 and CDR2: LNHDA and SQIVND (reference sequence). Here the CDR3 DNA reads TGTGCCACCTCCGGGACGTTGAGCTCCTACGAGCAGTACTTC. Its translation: CATSGTLSSYEQYF.

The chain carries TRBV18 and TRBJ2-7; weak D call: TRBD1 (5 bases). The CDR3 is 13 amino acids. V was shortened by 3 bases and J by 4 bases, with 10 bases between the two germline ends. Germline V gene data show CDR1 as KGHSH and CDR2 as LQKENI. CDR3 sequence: CASSPFRDYEQYF. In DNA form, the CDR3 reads TGTGCCAGCTCACCGTTCAGGGATTACGAGCAGTACTTC.

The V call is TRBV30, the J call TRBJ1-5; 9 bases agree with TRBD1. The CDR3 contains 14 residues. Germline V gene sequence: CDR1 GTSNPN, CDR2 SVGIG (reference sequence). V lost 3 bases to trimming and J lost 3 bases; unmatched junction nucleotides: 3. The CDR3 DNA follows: TGTGCCTGGAGACAACAGGGGGCCAATCAGCCCCAGCATTTT. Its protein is CAWRQQGANQPQHF.

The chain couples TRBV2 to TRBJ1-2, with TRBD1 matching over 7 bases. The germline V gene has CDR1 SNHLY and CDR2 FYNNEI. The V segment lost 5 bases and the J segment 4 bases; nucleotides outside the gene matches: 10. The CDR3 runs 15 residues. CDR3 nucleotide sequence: TGTGCCAGCAGTAATCCGGGACAGAAGCTCTATGGCTACACCTTC. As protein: CASSNPGQKLYGYTF. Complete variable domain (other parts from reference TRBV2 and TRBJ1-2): EPEVTQTPSHQVTQMGQEVILRCVPISNHLYFYWYRQILGQKVEFLVSFYNNEISEKSEIFDDQFSVERPDGSNFTLKIRSTKLEDSAMYFCASSNPGQKLYGYTFGSGTRLTVV.